This record covers a single TCR beta chain. This receptor's antigen is unknown. Per-base qualities were not stored, and no clone one base away is much larger. The listed sequencing device is Illumina HiSeq 2000. Multiplex PCR amplification was used to generate the TCR beta chain libraries. High-throughput sequencing was used to analyze the amplified TCR beta chain products. TCRdb took the public reads, trimmed them with fastp at Q25, ran MiXCR for clone calling and kept in-frame beta chains. A single entry per CDR3 protein holds the most common genes and DNA from its merged rows. The sample table lists around 130,000 distinct CDR3 sequences, around 20% of them with a count of one. Jointly, the top ten make up 2.2% of the sample. This specimen comes from a study of breast tumors, draining lymph nodes, adjacent tissues (TCRdb year 2016). With respect to the entire study: The study compared TCR beta repertoires across tumor, adjacent nontumor tissue and axillary lymph nodes from breast cancer patients. In human breast cancer, the study set out to assess how tumor, surrounding tissue and draining lymph node repertoires relate to one another and whether T cells might be exchanged between them.

Lymph node samples came from the axillary draining lymph nodes of breast cancer patients. The paper as a whole reports these results and caveats: The conclusion that tumor T cells originate in lymph nodes was presented as consistent with a hypothesis rather than as directly demonstrated. Tumor and nontumor tissue repertoires were found to be significantly more similar in luminal-like than in basal-like breast cancer. Tumors showed preferential V and J gene usage, and their T-cell repertoire diversity fell below that of lymph nodes yet above that of nontumor tissue. The data were judged consistent with most tumor T cells deriving from the lymph node and then expanding within tumor tissue.

The germline V gene encodes CDR1 MNHEY and CDR2 SMNVEV (reference sequence). The germline ends are 8 bases apart after V is trimmed by 3 bases and J by 2 bases. From the cysteine through the phenylalanine, the CDR3 covers 13 amino acids. The retained sequence is limited to the CDR3, 39 bases, with the frame set at the first base. This sequence was found in a female donor with breast cancer. Some clones in this sample may be carry-over from other donors' samples. Input material: axillary lymph node tissue. The V gene is TRBV27 and the J gene is TRBJ2-7, with the D assignment possibly TRBD1 or TRBD2, given 5 matching bases for each. The nucleotide sequence is TGTGCCAGCAGTTTCCAGGGAGCCTACGAGCAGTACTTC. Translated, it reads CASSFQGAYEQYF.